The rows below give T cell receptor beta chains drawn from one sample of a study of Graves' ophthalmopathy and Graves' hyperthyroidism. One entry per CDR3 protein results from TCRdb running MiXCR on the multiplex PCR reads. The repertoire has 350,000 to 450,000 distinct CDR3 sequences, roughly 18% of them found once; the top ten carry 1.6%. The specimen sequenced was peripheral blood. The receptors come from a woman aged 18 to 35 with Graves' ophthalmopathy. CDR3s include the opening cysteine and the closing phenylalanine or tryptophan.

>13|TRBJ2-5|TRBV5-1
CASNDDREETQYF
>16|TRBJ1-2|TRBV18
CASSPSGTGEVYGYTF
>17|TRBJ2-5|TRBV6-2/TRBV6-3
CASSLPGLAEMGETQYF
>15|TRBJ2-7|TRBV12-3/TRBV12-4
CASSFPTSGIYEQYF
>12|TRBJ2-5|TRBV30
CAWSVEFQTQYF
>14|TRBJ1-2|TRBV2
CASTFDRAYYGYTF
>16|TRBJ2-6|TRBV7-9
CASTLTGISGANVLTF
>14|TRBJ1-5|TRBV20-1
CSAKTGAITQPQHF
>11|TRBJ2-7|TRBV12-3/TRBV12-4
CASSISYEQYF
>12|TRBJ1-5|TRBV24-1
CATSDFSSRQHF
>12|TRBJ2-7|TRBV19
CATSGTRYEQYF
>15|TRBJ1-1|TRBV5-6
CASSLASGLNTEAFF
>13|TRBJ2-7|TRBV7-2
CASNDRGPSEQYF
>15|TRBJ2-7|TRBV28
CASSRGVLAVYEQYF
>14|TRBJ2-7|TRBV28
CASRGTSGGNEQYF
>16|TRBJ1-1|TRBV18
CASSGETGGAGTEAFF
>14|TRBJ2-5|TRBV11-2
CASSLYPGKETQYF
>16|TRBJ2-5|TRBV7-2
CASSLEMTSGQETQYF
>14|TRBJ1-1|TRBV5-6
CASSLGFLAVQAFF
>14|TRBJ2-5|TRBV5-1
CASSLAGNRETQYF
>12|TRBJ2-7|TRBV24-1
CATSDGNYEQYF